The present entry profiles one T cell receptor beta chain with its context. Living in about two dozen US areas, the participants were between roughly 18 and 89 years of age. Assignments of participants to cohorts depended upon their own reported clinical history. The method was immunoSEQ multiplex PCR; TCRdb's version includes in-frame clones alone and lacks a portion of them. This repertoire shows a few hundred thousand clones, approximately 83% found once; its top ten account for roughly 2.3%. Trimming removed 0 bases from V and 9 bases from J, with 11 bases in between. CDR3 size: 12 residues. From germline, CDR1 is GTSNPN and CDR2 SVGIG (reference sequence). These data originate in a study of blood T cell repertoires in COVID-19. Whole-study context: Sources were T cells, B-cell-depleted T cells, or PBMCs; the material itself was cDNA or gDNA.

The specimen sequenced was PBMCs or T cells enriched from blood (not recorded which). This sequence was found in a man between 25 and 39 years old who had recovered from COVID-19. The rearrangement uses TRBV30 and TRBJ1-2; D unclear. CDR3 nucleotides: TGTGCCTGGAGTGTAGGCGGACTGAGCTACACCTTC. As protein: CAWSVGGLSYTF. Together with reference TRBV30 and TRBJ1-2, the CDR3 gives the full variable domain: SQTIHQWPATLVQPVGSPLSLECTVEGTSNPNLYWYRQAAGRGLQLLFYSVGIGQISSEVPQNLSASRPQDRQFILSSKKLLLSDSGFYLCAWSVGGLSYTFGSGTRLTVV.